The clone carrying this T cell receptor beta chain was recorded at least ten times. Its target is not known. From RNA transcripts, TCR beta CDR3 regions were amplified. Carried out on the TCR CDR3, a first-round RT-PCR used the HTBI primer set. A single record per CDR3 protein comes from TCRdb applying MiXCR to the multiplex PCR reads. Counted here are 350,000 to 500,000 distinct CDR3 sequences, 12% to 15% occurring once; the ten biggest clones make up 5% to 6.5%. The sample is drawn from a study of T cells in Graves' hyperthyroidism and ophthalmopathy. Study-wide findings and caveats: By a 13 V-J model, ophthalmopathy was set apart from stable hyperthyroidism.

J gave up 0 bases and V 7 bases, and 11 bases lay outside the gene matches. The CDR3 is made up of 17 amino acids. CDR1 MNHNS and CDR2 SASEGT come from the germline V gene. The diagnoses drew upon clinical symptoms, serum thyroxine and TRAb, thyroid ultrasound and orbital computed tomography. The TCR originated in a woman aged 18 to 35 with Graves' hyperthyroidism. This sequence joins TRBV6-1 and TRBJ2-3, with TRBD2 identical over 9 bases. The material sequenced was blood. The CDR3: CASKTASGDFSTDTQYF. As DNA, the CDR3 is TGTGCCAGCAAGACAGCTAGCGGGGACTTTAGCACAGATACGCAGTATTTT.